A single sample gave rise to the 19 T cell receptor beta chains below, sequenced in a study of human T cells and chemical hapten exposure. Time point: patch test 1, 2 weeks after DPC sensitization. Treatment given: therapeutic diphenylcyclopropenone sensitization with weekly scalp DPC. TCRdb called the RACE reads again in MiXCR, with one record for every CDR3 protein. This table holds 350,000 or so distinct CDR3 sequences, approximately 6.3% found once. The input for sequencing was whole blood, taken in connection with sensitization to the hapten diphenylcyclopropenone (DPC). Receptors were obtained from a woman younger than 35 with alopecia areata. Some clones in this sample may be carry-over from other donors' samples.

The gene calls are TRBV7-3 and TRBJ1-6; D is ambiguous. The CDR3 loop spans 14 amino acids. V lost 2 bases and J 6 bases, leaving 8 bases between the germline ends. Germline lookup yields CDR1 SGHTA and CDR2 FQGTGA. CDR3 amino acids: CASSLGLSNSPLHF. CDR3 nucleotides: TGTGCCAGCAGCTTAGGCTTAAGTAATTCACCCCTCCACTTT. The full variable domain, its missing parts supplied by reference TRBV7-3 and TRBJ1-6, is GAGVSQTPSNKVTEKGKYVELRCDPISGHTALYWYRQSLGQGPEFLIYFQGTGAADDSGLPNDRFFAVRPEGSVSTLKIQRTERGDSAVYLCASSLGLSNSPLHFGNGTRLTVT.

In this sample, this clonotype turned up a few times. The CDR3 DNA sequence: TGCAGTGCTGCGGCAACGGGACTCGCAGGGGTCAATGAGCAGTTCTTC. Its translation: CSAAATGLAGVNEQFF. The rearrangement uses TRBV20-1 and TRBJ2-1; D assignment may be TRBD1 or TRBD2 (6 bases each). This CDR3 region has 16 residues. V was pared by 5 bases and J by 6 bases, with 23 bases between. CDR1 and CDR2 (germline): DFQATT, SNEGSKA (reference sequence).

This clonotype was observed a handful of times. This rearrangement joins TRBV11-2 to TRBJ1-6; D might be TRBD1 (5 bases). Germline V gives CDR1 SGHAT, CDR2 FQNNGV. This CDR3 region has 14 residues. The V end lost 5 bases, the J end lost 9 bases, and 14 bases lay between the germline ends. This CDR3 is CASSAGRDFSPLHF. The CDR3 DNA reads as TGTGCCAGCAGCGCGGGCAGGGATTTTTCACCCCTCCACTTT.

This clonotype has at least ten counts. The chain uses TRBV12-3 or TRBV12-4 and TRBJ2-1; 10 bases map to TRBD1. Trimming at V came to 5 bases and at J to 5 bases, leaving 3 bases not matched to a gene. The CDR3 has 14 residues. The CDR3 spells CASSPGQGHNEQFF. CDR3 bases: TGTGCCAGCAGTCCGGGACAGGGGCACAATGAGCAGTTCTTC.

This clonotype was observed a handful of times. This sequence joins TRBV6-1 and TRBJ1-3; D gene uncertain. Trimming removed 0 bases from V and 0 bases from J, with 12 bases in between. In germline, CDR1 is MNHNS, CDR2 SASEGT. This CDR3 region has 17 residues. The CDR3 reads CASSEARYVFSGNTIYF. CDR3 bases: TGTGCCAGCAGTGAAGCACGCTACGTATTCTCTGGAAACACCATATATTTT.

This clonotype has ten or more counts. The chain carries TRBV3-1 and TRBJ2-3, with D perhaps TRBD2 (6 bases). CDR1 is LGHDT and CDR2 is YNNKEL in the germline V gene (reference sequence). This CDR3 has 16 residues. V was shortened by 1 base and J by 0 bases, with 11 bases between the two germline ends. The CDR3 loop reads CASSQGGGASTDTQYF. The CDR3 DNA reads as TGTGCCAGCAGCCAAGGTGGAGGGGCAAGCACAGATACGCAGTATTTT.

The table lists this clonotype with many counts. The DNA of the CDR3 is TGTGCCAGCCGCGGGGGACAGGGTATCACTGAAGCTTTCTTT. Protein product: CASRGGQGITEAFF. The V call is TRBV28, the J call TRBJ1-1; 9 bases map to TRBD1. The CDR3 extends over 14 amino acids. J was trimmed by 4 bases and V by 8 bases; bases with no gene match: 8. CDR1 MDHEN and CDR2 SYDVKM come from the germline V gene.

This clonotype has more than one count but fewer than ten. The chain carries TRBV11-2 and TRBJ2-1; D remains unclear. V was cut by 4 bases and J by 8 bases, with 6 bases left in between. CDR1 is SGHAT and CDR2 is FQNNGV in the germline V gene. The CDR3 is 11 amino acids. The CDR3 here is CASSSRHEQFF. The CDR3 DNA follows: TGTGCCAGCAGCTCAAGACATGAGCAGTTCTTC. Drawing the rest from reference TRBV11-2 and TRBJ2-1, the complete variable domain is EAGVAQSPRYKIIEKRQSVAFWCNPISGHATLYWYQQILGQGPKLLIQFQNNGVVDDSQLPKDRFSAERLKGVDSTLKIQPAKLEDSAVYLCASSSRHEQFFGPGTRLTVL.

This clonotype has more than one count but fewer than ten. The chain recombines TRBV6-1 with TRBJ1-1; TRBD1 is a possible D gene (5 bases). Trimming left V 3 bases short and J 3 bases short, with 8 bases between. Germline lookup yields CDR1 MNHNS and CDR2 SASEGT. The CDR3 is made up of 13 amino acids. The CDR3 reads CASSDDRYTEAFF. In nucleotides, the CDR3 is TGTGCCAGCAGTGACGACAGATACACTGAAGCTTTCTTT.

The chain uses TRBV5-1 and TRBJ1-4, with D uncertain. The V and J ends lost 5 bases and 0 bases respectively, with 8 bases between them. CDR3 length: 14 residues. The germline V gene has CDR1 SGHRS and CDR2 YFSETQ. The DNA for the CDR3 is TGCGCCAGCAGAGGGTCCGCAACTAATGAAAAACTGTTTTTT. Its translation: CASRGSATNEKLFF.

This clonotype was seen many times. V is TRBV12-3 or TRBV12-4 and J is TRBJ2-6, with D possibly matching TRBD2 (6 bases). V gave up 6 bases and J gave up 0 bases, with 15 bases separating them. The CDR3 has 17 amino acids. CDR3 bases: TGTGCCAGCAGGGCTCGGTCGGGGGACTCTGGGGCCAACGTCCTGACTTTC. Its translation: CASRARSGDSGANVLTF.

CDR3 region: CASSEEAGGVAYEQYF. DNA of the CDR3: TGTGCCAGCAGTGAAGAGGCGGGCGGGGTAGCCTACGAGCAGTACTTC. The chain couples TRBV2 to TRBJ2-7, with D tentatively TRBD2 (6 bases). Germline V CDR1 and CDR2: SNHLY, FYNNEI. Trimming removed 1 base from V and 2 bases from J, with 15 bases in between. The CDR3 runs 16 residues.

The CDR3 here is CASSLAGKESDTQYF. The CDR3 bases are TGCGCCAGCAGCTTGGCGGGGAAAGAGTCAGATACGCAGTATTTT. This chain uses TRBV5-1 with TRBJ2-3; a possible D gene is TRBD2 (5 bases). Looked up from germline, CDR1 is SGHRS and CDR2 is YFSETQ. Trimming left V 0 bases short and J 4 bases short, with 12 bases between. The CDR3 sequence is 15 residues long.

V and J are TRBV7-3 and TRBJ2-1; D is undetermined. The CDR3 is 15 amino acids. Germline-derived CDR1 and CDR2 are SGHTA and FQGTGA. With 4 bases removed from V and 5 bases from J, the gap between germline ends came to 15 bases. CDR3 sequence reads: CASSSLVGGNNEQFF. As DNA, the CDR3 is TGTGCCAGCAGCTCGCTAGTGGGCGGTAACAATGAGCAGTTCTTC.

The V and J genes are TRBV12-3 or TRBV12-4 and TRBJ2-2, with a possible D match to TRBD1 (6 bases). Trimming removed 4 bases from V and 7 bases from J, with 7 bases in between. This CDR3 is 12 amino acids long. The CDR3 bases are TGTGCCAGCAGTTCAGGGGTCGGGGAGCTGTTTTTT. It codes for CASSSGVGELFF.

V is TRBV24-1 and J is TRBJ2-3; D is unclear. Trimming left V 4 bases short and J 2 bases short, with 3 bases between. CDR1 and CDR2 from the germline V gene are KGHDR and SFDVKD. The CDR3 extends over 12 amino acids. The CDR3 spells CATSESTDTQYF. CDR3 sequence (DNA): TGTGCCACCAGTGAGTCCACAGATACGCAGTATTTT.

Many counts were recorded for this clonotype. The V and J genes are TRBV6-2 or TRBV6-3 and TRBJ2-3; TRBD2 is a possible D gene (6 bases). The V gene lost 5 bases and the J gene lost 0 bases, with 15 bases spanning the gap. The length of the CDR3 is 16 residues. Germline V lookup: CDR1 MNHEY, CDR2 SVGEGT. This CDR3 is CASSPNLATSTDTQYF. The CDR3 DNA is TGTGCCAGCAGTCCTAACCTAGCGACGAGCACAGATACGCAGTATTTT.

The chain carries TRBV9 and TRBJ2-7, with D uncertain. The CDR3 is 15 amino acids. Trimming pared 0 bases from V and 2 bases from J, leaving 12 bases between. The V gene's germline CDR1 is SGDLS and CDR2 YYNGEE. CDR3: CASSVGEAGPYEQYF. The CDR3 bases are TGTGCCAGCAGCGTAGGGGAAGCAGGCCCCTACGAGCAGTACTTC. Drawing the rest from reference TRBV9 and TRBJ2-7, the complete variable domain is DSGVTQTPKHLITATGQRVTLRCSPRSGDLSVYWYQQSLDQGLQFLIQYYNGEERAKGNILERFSAQQFPDLHSELNLSSLELGDSALYFCASSVGEAGPYEQYFGPGTRLTVT.

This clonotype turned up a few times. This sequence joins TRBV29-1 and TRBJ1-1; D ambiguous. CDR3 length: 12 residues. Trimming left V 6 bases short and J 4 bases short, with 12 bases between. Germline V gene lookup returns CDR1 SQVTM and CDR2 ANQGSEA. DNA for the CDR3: TGCAGCGTATGGAAGTCGGGCACTGAAGCTTTCTTT. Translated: CSVWKSGTEAFF.